This TCR beta chain emerged from a study of beta chain features in type 1 diabetes. Points from the study as a whole: A potential influence of HLA type upon TCRB rearrangement remained unresolved herein. In every one of the four CD4+ subsets, TCRB CDR3s were moderately but significantly shorter in Type 1 diabetes patients.

Every bit of the isolated RNA underwent reverse transcription, so sequencing read expressed TCRB transcripts. The protocol was immunoSEQ multiplex PCR, while the TCRdb copy is restricted to in-frame clones and leaves out a portion. The repertoire has around 500,000 clones, over 10% of them found once; the top ten carry less than 0.06%. As regards this clone: Its antigen remains unknown. In the same sample, other DNA sequences code for this CDR3.

Per donor, one heparinised blood draw averaged around 120 mL. A CD45RO/CCR7/CD25/CD127/CD95/CD27 panel sorted naive, central memory, regulatory and stem cell-like memory CD4+ cells. Trimming left V 4 bases short and J 1 base short, with 8 bases between. Germline values: CDR1 KGHSH, CDR2 LQKENI. CDR3 length: 14 amino acids. V usage is TRBV18 and J usage is TRBJ1-5; possible D gene TRBD1, 6 bases. This TCR derives from a woman in her late teens or twenties in good health. Sequenced: naive CD4+ T cells from blood. The CDR3 sequence is CASSLTGSNQPQHF. CDR3 DNA sequence: TGTGCCAGCTCACTTACAGGGAGCAATCAGCCCCAGCATTTT.